This entry lists 3 T cell receptor beta chains sequenced from one sample in a study of CD8 T cells in ankylosing spondylitis. Study conclusions and caveats: About eight highly homologous variants made up a TCR beta motif that seemed to typify ankylosing spondylitis blood.

TCRdb recomputed calls from the 5' RACE reads with MiXCR, one row per CDR3 protein. The sample has hundreds of thousands of distinct CDR3 sequences, about 13% seen once. These TCRs are of unknown antigen specificity. Sequences were obtained from blood, either unsorted or a sorted T cell fraction (not recorded which). These receptor sequences come from a male donor with ankylosing spondylitis.

This clonotype was seen repeatedly, ten times or more. The J gene is TRBJ2-2, the V gene TRBV29-1; D not certain. Between the trimmed V and J ends, which lost 4 bases and 0 bases, there was a span of 9 bases. This CDR3 is 14 amino acids long. In germline, CDR1 is SQVTM, CDR2 ANQGSEA. The CDR3 region has the DNA TGCAGCGTTGCTCCCCAACCGAACACCGGGGAGCTGTTTTTT. Translating it yields CSVAPQPNTGELFF.

This clonotype was found many times. The chain uses TRBV12-3 or TRBV12-4 and TRBJ1-5; D perhaps matches TRBD1 (6 bases). This CDR3 contains 12 residues. The V gene lost 5 bases and the J gene lost 7 bases, with 9 bases spanning the gap. CDR3 sequence (DNA): TGTGCCAGCAGTCCACAGGGACAGCCCCAGCATTTT. Its protein is CASSPQGQPQHF.

A few counts support this clonotype. The chain recombines TRBV20-1 with TRBJ2-3, with 10 positions matching TRBD2. V lost 6 bases, J lost 1 base, and 10 bases stayed unmatched. This CDR3 has 16 amino acids. Germline loops: CDR1 DFQATT, CDR2 SNEGSKA (reference sequence). The CDR3 DNA reads as TGCAGTGCCGCAGGGCCTAGCGGGGGTCGCACAGATACGCAGTATTTT. Translating gives CSAAGPSGGRTDTQYF.